This entry lists 23 T cell receptor beta chains sequenced from one sample in a study of blood T cell repertoires in COVID-19. The table came from immunoSEQ multiplex PCR; TCRdb's copy has only in-frame clones and leaves some out. The repertoire holds approximately 350,000 clones, with approximately 90% as singletons. The sample comprised peripheral blood. The source of these receptors is a woman between 18 and 30 years old who had recovered from COVID-19.

This sequence joins TRBV4-1 and TRBJ2-1, with 7 positions matching TRBD2. The germline CDR1 and CDR2 sequences are MGHRA and YSYEKL. The ends lost 0 bases at V and 4 bases at J; junction bases unmatched: 6. This CDR3 has 16 amino acids. The CDR3 here is CASSQEGLADYNEQFF. The CDR3 nucleotides are TGCGCCAGCAGCCAAGAAGGCCTAGCGGATTACAATGAGCAGTTCTTC.

This clone was found once. This CDR3 is CASSKASRPGSYNEQFF. The CDR3 DNA is TGTGCCAGCAGCAAAGCGTCGAGGCCGGGGTCCTACAATGAGCAGTTCTTC. The V call is TRBV21-1, the J call TRBJ2-1; the table's D call, TRBD2, was not checked against the DNA. TRBV21-1 is annotated as a pseudogene. This CDR3 spans 17 amino acids.

The CDR3 region has the DNA TGTGCCAGCAGCTCCCCCCCGGGCAGGGGGATCAGCAATGAGCAGTTCTTC. This encodes CASSSPPGRGISNEQFF. J is TRBJ2-1 and V is TRBV7-9, with 7 nucleotides matching TRBD1. The CDR3 covers 17 residues. V trimming: 4 bases; J trimming: 6 bases; junction bases outside the gene matches: 15. CDR1 is SEHNR and CDR2 is FQNEAQ in the germline V gene (reference sequence). Based on the CDR3 plus reference TRBV7-9 and TRBJ2-1, the full variable domain is DTGVSQNPRHKITKRGQNVTFRCDPISEHNRLYWYRQTLGQGPEFLTYFQNEAQLEKSRLLSDRFSAERPKGSFSTLEIQRTEQGDSAMYLCASSSPPGRGISNEQFFGPGTRLTVL.

This clone was seen just once. The V and J genes are TRBV25-1 and TRBJ1-4, with TRBD1 identical over 7 bases. V lost 7 bases, J lost 4 bases, and 9 bases stayed unmatched. Germline CDR1 and CDR2: MGHDK and SYGVNS. CDR3 length: 15 residues. In nucleotides, the CDR3 is TGTGCCAGCACTCATCGCTGGGACAGTAATGAAAAACTGTTTTTT. Residues: CASTHRWDSNEKLFF.

The chain carries TRBV24-1 and TRBJ1-5, with unresolved D. V lost 5 bases and J 6 bases, leaving 10 bases between the germline ends. CDR3 size: 13 residues. In germline, CDR1 is KGHDR, CDR2 SFDVKD. The CDR3 DNA follows: TGTGCCACCAGTGGGAGGAACGGTCAGCCCCAGCATTTT. Translating it yields CATSGRNGQPQHF.

This clone has only one observation. This chain joins TRBV6-5 and TRBJ2-7, with D tentatively TRBD2 (6 bases). Trimming pared 6 bases from V and 4 bases from J, leaving 13 bases between. Looked up from germline, CDR1 is MNHEY and CDR2 is SVGAGI. The CDR3 has 13 residues. The CDR3 DNA follows: TGTGCCAGCAGCCGCGGGGTAGGATACGAGCAGTACGTC. Its translation: CASSRGVGYEQYV.

This clone was seen a handful of times. The chain carries TRBV4-3 and TRBJ1-2; 8 bases are shared with TRBD1. The trim removed 3 bases at V and 4 bases at J, leaving 16 bases unmatched. Germline loops: CDR1 LGHNA, CDR2 YSLEER. This CDR3 has 18 residues. DNA for the CDR3: TGCGCCAGCAGCCATGAAATTCCCTCGAGACAGGGGTTCTATGGCTACACCTTC. It specifies CASSHEIPSRQGFYGYTF.

The count of this clone is one. The chain is built from TRBV3-1 (or the pseudogene TRBV3-2) and TRBJ2-3; 9 nucleotides agree with TRBD2. Germline V gene sequence: CDR1 LGHDT, CDR2 YNNKEL (reference sequence). The CDR3 totals 17 residues. After removal of 5 bases from V and 5 bases from J, the junction contained 14 bases not matched to a gene. The CDR3 DNA follows: TGTGCCAGCAGCTACAAGACAGCGGGAGGCCTGCAAGATACGCAGTATTTT. Its translation is CASSYKTAGGLQDTQYF.

The chain's CDR3 is CASTQVPPLYF. DNA of the CDR3: TGTGCCAGCACACAGGTCCCCCCATTATATTTT. The chain joins TRBV28 to TRBJ1-3, with D possibly matching TRBD1 (5 bases). V was shortened by 7 bases and J by 14 bases, with 15 bases between the two germline ends. The CDR3 has 11 residues. Per the germline V gene, CDR1 is MDHEN and CDR2 is SYDVKM.

This chain links TRBV29-1 with TRBJ1-4; 12 bases map to TRBD1. The length of the CDR3 is 12 residues. The V gene's germline CDR1 is SQVTM and CDR2 ANQGSEA. The V gene end was trimmed by 7 bases and the J gene end by 7 bases; junction bases not matched to a gene: 1. The CDR3 DNA sequence: TGCAGCGGGGGACAGGGGGCTGAAAAACTGTTTTTT. Translating gives CSGGQGAEKLFF.

The chain carries TRBV5-6 and TRBJ2-7, with D tentatively TRBD1 (5 bases). This CDR3 region has 13 residues. V was shortened by 4 bases and J by 5 bases, with 13 bases between the two germline ends. Germline lookup yields CDR1 SGHDT and CDR2 YYEEEE. The CDR3 reads CASSLTALHEQYV. The CDR3, as DNA: TGTGCCAGCAGCCTGACAGCGCTCCACGAGCAGTACGTC.

The genes are TRBV5-1 and TRBJ2-5; 8 nucleotides match TRBD2. The germline gives CDR1 SGHRS, CDR2 YFSETQ. This CDR3 spans 17 amino acids. V lost 0 bases, J lost 0 bases, and 7 bases stayed unmatched. The CDR3 sequence: CASSLAPGLENQETQYF. In DNA form, the CDR3 reads TGCGCCAGCAGCTTGGCCCCGGGACTAGAGAACCAAGAGACCCAGTACTTC.

This chain uses TRBV2 with TRBJ2-2; 7 nucleotides line up with TRBD1. V shed 5 bases, J shed 7 bases, and the junction held 4 bases outside the gene matches. CDR1 is SNHLY, CDR2 FYNNEI, per germline. This CDR3 has 13 amino acids. CDR3 sequence: CASSRQGHGELFF. The CDR3 bases are TGTGCCAGCAGTAGACAGGGCCACGGGGAGCTGTTTTTT.

This clone was observed once. The gene calls are TRBV11-2 and TRBJ2-1; TRBD2 matches 14 bases. In germline, CDR1 is SGHAT, CDR2 FQNNGV. The CDR3 sequence is 18 residues long. Unmatched junction bases numbered 11, after V lost 5 bases and J lost 5 bases. The CDR3 reads CASSLGLAGARRNNEQFF. The CDR3, as DNA: TGTGCCAGCAGCCTGGGACTAGCGGGAGCCAGGCGAAACAATGAGCAGTTCTTC.

This chain connects TRBV27 to TRBJ1-6; TRBD1 is a possible D gene (6 bases). Germline assignment: CDR1 MNHEY and CDR2 SMNVEV (reference sequence). Trimming removed 1 base from V and 9 bases from J, with 16 bases in between. This CDR3 comprises 16 residues. The CDR3 DNA follows: TGTGCCAGCAGTTTATTCCGGGGGGGGCTCGGTTCACCCCTCCACTTT. It yields the protein CASSLFRGGLGSPLHF.

V usage is TRBV14 and J usage is TRBJ1-2; D is ambiguous. Germline CDR1 is SGHDN and CDR2 is FVKESK. The length of the CDR3 is 13 residues. V was cut by 1 base and J by 2 bases, with 5 bases left in between. Here the CDR3 reads CASSQVFNYGYTF. CDR3 DNA sequence: TGTGCCAGCAGCCAAGTCTTCAACTATGGCTACACCTTC.

The DNA for the CDR3 is TGTGCCAGCAGCCAAGGGGGGCAGCTCACTGAAGCTTTCTTT. This gives the protein CASSQGGQLTEAFF. J is TRBJ1-1 and V is TRBV3-1 (or the pseudogene TRBV3-2); TRBD1 is a possible D gene (6 bases). Germline CDR1 is LGHDT and CDR2 is YNNKEL (reference sequence). The CDR3 is 14 amino acids. Trimming cost V 1 base and J 4 bases, with 10 bases left between them.

This chain links TRBV12-3 or TRBV12-4 with TRBJ2-5; D is uncertain. The CDR3 has 13 amino acids. V lost 1 base and J 2 bases, leaving 5 bases between the germline ends. In nucleotides, the CDR3 is TGTGCCAGCAGTTTAGTGACTCAAGAGACCCAGTACTTC. It encodes CASSLVTQETQYF.

The chain couples TRBV6-2 or TRBV6-3 to TRBJ2-2, with TRBD2 matching over 14 bases. From germline, CDR1 is MNHEY and CDR2 SVGEGT. With 5 bases clipped from V and 3 bases from J, the junction kept 8 bases outside the gene matches. This CDR3 has 18 residues. The CDR3 is CASSARLAGGIYTGELFF. In DNA form, the CDR3 reads TGTGCCAGCAGTGCGCGACTAGCGGGAGGGATTTACACCGGGGAGCTGTTTTTT.

The rearrangement uses TRBV25-1 and TRBJ1-1, with a weak D call TRBD1 (5 bases). V shed 3 bases and J shed 1 base, with 12 bases lying between them. This CDR3 is built from 15 residues. From germline, CDR1 is MGHDK and CDR2 SYGVNS. CDR3: CASSDPRRGNTEAFF. The DNA for the CDR3 is TGTGCCAGCAGTGACCCACGGAGGGGGAACACTGAAGCTTTCTTT.

The CDR3 spells CASSLASRLGQPGGGYTF. CDR3 in DNA: TGTGCCAGCAGCTTAGCGTCTCGGTTGGGACAGCCCGGGGGTGGCTACACCTTC. The chain employs TRBV7-2 and TRBJ1-2, with 7 bases fitting TRBD1. Germline loops: CDR1 SGHTA, CDR2 FQGNSA. Germline trimming cut 0 bases from V and 7 bases from J; bases unmatched to any gene: 17. This CDR3 is 18 amino acids long.

The J gene is TRBJ2-3, the V gene TRBV25-1; 12 nucleotides align to TRBD2. Germline V gives CDR1 MGHDK, CDR2 SYGVNS. Trimming removed 6 bases from V and 7 bases from J; junction bases left unmatched: 11. The CDR3 spans 16 residues. The CDR3 sequence is CASSLGLAGLGYTQYF. The CDR3, as DNA: TGTGCCAGCAGCTTGGGACTAGCGGGCCTAGGGTATACGCAGTATTTT. The complete variable domain, with remaining parts taken from reference TRBV25-1 and TRBJ2-3, reads EADIYQTPRYLVIGTGKKITLECSQTMGHDKMYWYQQDPGMELHLIHYSYGVNSTEKGDLSSESTVSRIRTEHFPLTLESARPSHTSQYLCASSLGLAGLGYTQYFGPGTRLTVL.

This clone was seen only once. This rearrangement joins TRBV7-9 to TRBJ2-5, with 8 bases fitting TRBD1. The V gene end was trimmed by 1 base and the J gene end by 5 bases; junction bases not matched to a gene: 9. Germline-derived CDR1 and CDR2 are SEHNR and FQNEAQ (reference sequence). The CDR3 is made up of 16 amino acids. The CDR3 DNA sequence: TGTGCCAGCAGCTTAGGAAGCCCAACAGGGGGGGAGACCCAGTACTTC. Protein sequence: CASSLGSPTGGETQYF. The full variable domain, in which reference TRBV7-9 and TRBJ2-5 provide the parts outside the CDR3, is DTGVSQNPRHKITKRGQNVTFRCDPISEHNRLYWYRQTLGQGPEFLTYFQNEAQLEKSRLLSDRFSAERPKGSFSTLEIQRTEQGDSAMYLCASSLGSPTGGETQYFGPGTRLLVL.